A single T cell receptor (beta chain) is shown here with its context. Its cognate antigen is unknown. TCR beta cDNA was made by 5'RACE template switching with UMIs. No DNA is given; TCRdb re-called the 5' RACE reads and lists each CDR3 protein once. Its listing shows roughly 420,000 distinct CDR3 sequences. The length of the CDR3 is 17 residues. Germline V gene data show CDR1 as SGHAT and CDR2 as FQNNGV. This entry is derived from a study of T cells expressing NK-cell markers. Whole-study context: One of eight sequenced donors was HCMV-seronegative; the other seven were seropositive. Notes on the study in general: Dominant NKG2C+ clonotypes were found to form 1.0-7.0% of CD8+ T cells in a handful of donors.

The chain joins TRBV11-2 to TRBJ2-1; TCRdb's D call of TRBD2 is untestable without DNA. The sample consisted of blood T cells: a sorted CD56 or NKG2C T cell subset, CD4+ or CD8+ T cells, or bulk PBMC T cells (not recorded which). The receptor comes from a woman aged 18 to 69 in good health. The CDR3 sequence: CASSSPEAGGSYNEQFF. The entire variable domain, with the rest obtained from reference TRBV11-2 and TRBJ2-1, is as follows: EAGVAQSPRYKIIEKRQSVAFWCNPISGHATLYWYQQILGQGPKLLIQFQNNGVVDDSQLPKDRFSAERLKGVDSTLKIQPAKLEDSAVYLCASSSPEAGGSYNEQFFGPGTRLTVL.